The 5 T cell receptor beta chains listed next were all sequenced from one sample in a study of blood T cell repertoires in COVID-19. Produced via immunoSEQ multiplex PCR; TCRdb's table is partial and in-frame only. The sample records about 94,000 clones, about 74% being singletons. Input material: peripheral blood. Receptor source: a man aged 65 to 85 with COVID-19, enrolled during active disease.

The chain recombines TRBV4-1 with TRBJ1-1; D possibly corresponds to TRBD1 (6 bases). The V gene's germline CDR1 is MGHRA and CDR2 YSYEKL. The CDR3 totals 16 residues. Trimming took 3 bases from V and 0 from J, leaving 14 bases between them. CDR3 in DNA: TGCGCCAGCAGCCACCCGGCGGGGGCAATGAACACTGAAGCTTTCTTT. It codes for CASSHPAGAMNTEAFF.

This sequence joins TRBV18 and TRBJ2-1; TRBD1 agrees at 7 bases. The CDR3 spans 16 residues. Germline assignment: CDR1 KGHSH and CDR2 LQKENI. V gave up 0 bases and J gave up 0 bases; unmatched junction bases: 2. The CDR3 spells CASSPPSGGSYNEQFF. The CDR3 bases are TGTGCCAGCTCACCACCCTCAGGGGGCTCCTACAATGAGCAGTTCTTC.

This clone was picked up a small number of times. The V and J genes are TRBV5-4 and TRBJ1-5; weak D call: TRBD1 (5 bases). The CDR3 totals 16 residues. In germline, CDR1 is SGHNT, CDR2 YYREEE (reference sequence). V was clipped by 3 bases and J by 0 bases, with 13 bases between them. Written as DNA, the CDR3 is TGTGCCAGCAGCTCGGGCGGGGGAGGTAGCAATCAGCCCCAGCATTTT. It codes for CASSSGGGGSNQPQHF.

This rearrangement joins TRBV7-9 to TRBJ2-2, with D possibly being TRBD2 (5 bases). This CDR3 comprises 14 residues. V dropped 4 bases and J dropped 7 bases, with 13 bases sitting between them. Per the germline V gene, CDR1 is SEHNR and CDR2 is FQNEAQ (reference sequence). CDR3: CASSSGIWSGELFF. CDR3 sequence (DNA): TGTGCCAGCAGCTCCGGGATCTGGAGCGGGGAGCTGTTTTTT.

The chain has TRBV11-2 and TRBJ2-7; the D is unclear. Trimming stripped 1 base from V and 9 bases from J, with 13 bases between. From germline, CDR1 is SGHAT and CDR2 FQNNGV. This CDR3 comprises 13 residues. In DNA, the CDR3 is TGTGCCAGCAGCTTAGGAGTGGCCGAGCGGCAGTACTTC. Its protein product is CASSLGVAERQYF.